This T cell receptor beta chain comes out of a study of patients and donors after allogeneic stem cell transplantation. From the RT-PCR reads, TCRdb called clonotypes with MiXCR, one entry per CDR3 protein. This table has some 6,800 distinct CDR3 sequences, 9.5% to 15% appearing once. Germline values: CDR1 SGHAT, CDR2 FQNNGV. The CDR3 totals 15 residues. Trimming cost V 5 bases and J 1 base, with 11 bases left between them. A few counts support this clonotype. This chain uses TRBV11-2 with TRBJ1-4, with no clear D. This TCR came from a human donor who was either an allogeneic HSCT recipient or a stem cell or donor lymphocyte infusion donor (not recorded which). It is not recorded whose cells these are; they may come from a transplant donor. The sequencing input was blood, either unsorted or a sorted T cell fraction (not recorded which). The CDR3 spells CASSIAGQTNEKLFF. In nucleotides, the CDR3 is TGTGCCAGCAGCATCGCCGGGCAAACTAATGAAAAACTGTTTTTT.